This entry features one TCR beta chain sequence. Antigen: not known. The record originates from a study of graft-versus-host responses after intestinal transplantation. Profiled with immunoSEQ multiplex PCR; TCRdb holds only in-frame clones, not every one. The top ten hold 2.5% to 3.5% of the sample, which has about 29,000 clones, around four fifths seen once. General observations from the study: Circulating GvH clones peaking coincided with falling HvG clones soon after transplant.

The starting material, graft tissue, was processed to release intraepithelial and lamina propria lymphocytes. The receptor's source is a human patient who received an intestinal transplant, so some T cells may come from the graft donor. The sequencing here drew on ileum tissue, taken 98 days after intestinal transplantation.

The CDR3 nucleotides read TGCGCCAGCAGCCAGAATGATGCTGCGAGGAACAATGAGCAGTTCTTC. Its translation: CASSQNDAARNNEQFF. This chain joins TRBV4-1 and TRBJ2-1; no definite D call. Trimming removed 3 bases at V and 5 bases at J, with 17 bases between. Germline V gene sequence: CDR1 MGHRA, CDR2 YSYEKL. The CDR3 has 16 amino acids.